This paragraph covers one T cell receptor beta chain sequence. What antigen it recognizes has not been identified. It has no much larger one-base neighbor in the sample; base qualities were not kept. Collaborating institutions collected whole blood in K2EDTA tubes following their own protocols. For TCRbeta analysis, collaborators shipped samples as frozen whole blood, isolated PBMCs, or DNA extracted from either of those sample types. CDR1 and CDR2, per the germline V gene (reference sequence), are SEHNR and FQNEAQ. From cysteine to phenylalanine, the CDR3 is 14 amino acids long. Just the 42-base CDR3 DNA is kept, in frame starting at base 1. Between the V and J ends, shortened by 4 bases and 4 bases respectively, the junction contains 11 bases. These data are taken from a study of blood T cell repertoires in COVID-19 (dated by TCRdb to about 2020). General notes on the study: Samples from collaborators originated in the United States, Italy and Spain and spanned both the acute and convalescent phases of COVID-19. The dataset comprised deeply sampled blood TCRbeta repertoires from subjects exposed to, actively infected with, or recovered from COVID-19. A freely available public database, intended as a resource for researchers studying the immune response to SARS-CoV-2, is where the repertoires were released. Samples were obtained from the ongoing ImmuneRACE study (first 160 participants) and from approximately 1,200 subjects provided by 6 global collaborators. Where HLA class I and class II types were available, the types were taken from metadata supplied by the sample provider, not from assay-based typing. The prospective study material was composed of cDNA or gDNA derived from T cells, B-cell-depleted T cells, or PBMCs. The sample metadata nearly always contained a de-identified subject ID, COVID-19 status, age in years and sex. Overall study results and their limits: The amount of clinical and demographic metadata varied by source and participant and was provided uncurated.

The immunoSEQ Assay, a bias-controlled multiplex PCR, was used to amplify TCRbeta CDR3 regions from genomic DNA. Under the source paper's analysis protocol: Within the assay, amplification of reference gene primers was used to estimate how many nucleated cells each sample contained. To quantify the absolute abundance of each unique TCRbeta CDR3 rearrangement, sequence reads were collapsed and filtered. Productive Simpson clonality was computed per sample as the square root of Simpson's diversity index over productive rearrangements. Sourced from immuneACCESS, this table was stored by TCRdb with only in-frame sequences that have V and J called. A share of the clones is absent; for the studies checked, an unresolved V gene accounts for under half, and the remainder has no known explanation. V and J calls and clone size are as listed in that table; D and trimming were resolved from the DNA. This sample has more than 70,000 clones in its table, and 80% to 90% of those were observed once. The leading ten clones occupy roughly 4.8% of the sample.

This TCR was recovered from a woman of 80 years or more with active or convalescent COVID-19. The chain is assembled from TRBV7-9 and TRBJ1-5; tentative D gene TRBD1, with 5 bases matching. Sample: peripheral blood. The base sequence is TGTGCCAGCAGCTCCAGGGATACGAATCAGCCCCAGCATTTT. Translated, this gives CASSSRDTNQPQHF.